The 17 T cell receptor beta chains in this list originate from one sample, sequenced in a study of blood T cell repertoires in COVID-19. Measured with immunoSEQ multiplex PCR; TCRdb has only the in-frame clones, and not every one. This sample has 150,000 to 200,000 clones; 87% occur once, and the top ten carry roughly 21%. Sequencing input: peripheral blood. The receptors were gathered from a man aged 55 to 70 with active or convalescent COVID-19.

The CDR3 DNA reads as TGTGCCAGTCACCCAGCCAGGACAGCTAACTATGGCTACACCTTC. Its protein is CASHPARTANYGYTF. The chain uses TRBV19 and TRBJ1-2, with D possibly TRBD1 on 6 matching bases. Per germline, CDR1 LNHDA and CDR2 SQIVND (reference sequence). The CDR3 is made up of 15 amino acids. The V end lost 8 bases, the J end lost 0 bases, and 16 bases lay between the germline ends.

CDR3 in DNA: TGTGCCAGTAGTACCCGACAGGGCTGGACAGATACGCAGTATTTT. Amino acids: CASSTRQGWTDTQYF. The genes are TRBV19 and TRBJ2-3; 7 positions agree with TRBD1. This CDR3 has 15 residues. Germline CDR1 and CDR2: LNHDA and SQIVND (reference sequence). J was trimmed by 3 bases and V by 4 bases; bases with no gene match: 7.

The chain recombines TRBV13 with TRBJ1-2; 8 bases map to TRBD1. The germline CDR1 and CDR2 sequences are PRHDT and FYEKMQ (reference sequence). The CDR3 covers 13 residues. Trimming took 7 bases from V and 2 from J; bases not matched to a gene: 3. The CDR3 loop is CASKTGDNYGYTF. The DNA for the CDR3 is TGTGCCAGCAAGACAGGGGACAACTATGGCTACACCTTC.

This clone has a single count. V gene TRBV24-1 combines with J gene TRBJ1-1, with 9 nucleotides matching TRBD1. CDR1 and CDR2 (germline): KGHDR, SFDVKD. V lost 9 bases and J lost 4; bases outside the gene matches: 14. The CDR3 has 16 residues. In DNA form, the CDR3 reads TGTGCCACCCTTCCGGGACAGGGAAAGAAGGCCACTGAAGCTTTCTTT. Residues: CATLPGQGKKATEAFF.

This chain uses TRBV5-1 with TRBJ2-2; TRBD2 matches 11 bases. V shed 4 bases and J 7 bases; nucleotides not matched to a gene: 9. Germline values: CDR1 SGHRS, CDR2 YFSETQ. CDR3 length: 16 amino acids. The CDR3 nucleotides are TGCGCCAGCAGCGACCGACTAGCGGGGAGGAACGGGGAGCTGTTTTTT. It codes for CASSDRLAGRNGELFF.

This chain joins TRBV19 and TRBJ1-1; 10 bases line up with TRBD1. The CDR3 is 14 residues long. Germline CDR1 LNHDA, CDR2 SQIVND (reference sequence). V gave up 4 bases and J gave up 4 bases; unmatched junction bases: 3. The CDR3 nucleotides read TGTGCCAGTAGTACTCGGACAGGGGGCACTGAAGCTTTCTTT. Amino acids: CASSTRTGGTEAFF.

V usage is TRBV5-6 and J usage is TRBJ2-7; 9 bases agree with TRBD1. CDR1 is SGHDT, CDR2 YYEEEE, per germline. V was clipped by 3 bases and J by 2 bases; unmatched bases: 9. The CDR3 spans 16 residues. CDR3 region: CASSSSGQGRPYEQYF. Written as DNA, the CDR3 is TGTGCCAGCAGCTCCTCGGGACAGGGTCGTCCCTACGAGCAGTACTTC.

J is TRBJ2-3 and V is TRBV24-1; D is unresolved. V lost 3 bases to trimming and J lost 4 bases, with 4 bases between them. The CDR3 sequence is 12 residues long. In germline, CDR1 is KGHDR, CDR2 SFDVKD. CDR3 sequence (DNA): TGTGCCACCAGTGATATAGCAGATACGCAGTATTTT. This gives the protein CATSDIADTQYF.

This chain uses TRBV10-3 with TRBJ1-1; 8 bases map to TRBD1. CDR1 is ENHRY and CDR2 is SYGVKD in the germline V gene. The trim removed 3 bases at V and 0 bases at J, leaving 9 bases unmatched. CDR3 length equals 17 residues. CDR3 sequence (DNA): TGTGCCATCAGTGACCCGGACAGGGCGCCTATGAACACTGAAGCTTTCTTT. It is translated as CAISDPDRAPMNTEAFF.

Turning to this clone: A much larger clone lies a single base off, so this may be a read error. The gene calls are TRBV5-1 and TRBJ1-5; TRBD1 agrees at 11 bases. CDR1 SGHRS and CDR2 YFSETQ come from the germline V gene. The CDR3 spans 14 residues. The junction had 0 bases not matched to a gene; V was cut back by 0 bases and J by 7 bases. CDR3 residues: CASSLGTGGQPQHF. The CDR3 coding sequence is TGCGCCAGCAGCTTGGGGACAGGGGGCCAGCCCCAGCATTTT.

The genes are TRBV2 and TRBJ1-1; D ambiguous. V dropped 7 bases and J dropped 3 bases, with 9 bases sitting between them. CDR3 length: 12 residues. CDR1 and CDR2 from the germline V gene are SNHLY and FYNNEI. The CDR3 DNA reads TGTGCCAGCATGGGCGAACACACTGAAGCTTTCTTT. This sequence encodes CASMGEHTEAFF.

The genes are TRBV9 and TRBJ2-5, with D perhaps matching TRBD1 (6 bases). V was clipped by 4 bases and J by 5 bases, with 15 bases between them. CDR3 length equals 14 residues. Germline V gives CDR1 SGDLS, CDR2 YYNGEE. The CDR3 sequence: CASSPSWGRETQYF. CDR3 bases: TGTGCCAGCAGCCCCTCTTGGGGGCGGGAGACCCAGTACTTC. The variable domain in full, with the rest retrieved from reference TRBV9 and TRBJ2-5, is DSGVTQTPKHLITATGQRVTLRCSPRSGDLSVYWYQQSLDQGLQFLIQYYNGEERAKGNILERFSAQQFPDLHSELNLSSLELGDSALYFCASSPSWGRETQYFGPGTRLLVL.

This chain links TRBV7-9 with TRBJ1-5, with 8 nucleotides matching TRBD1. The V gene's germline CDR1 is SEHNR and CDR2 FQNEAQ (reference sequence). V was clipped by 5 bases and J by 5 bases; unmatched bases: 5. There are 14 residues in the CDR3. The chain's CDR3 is CASSRTGRDQPQHF. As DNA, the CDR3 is TGTGCCAGCAGCCGGACAGGGAGGGATCAGCCCCAGCATTTT. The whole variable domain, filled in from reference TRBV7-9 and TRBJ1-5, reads DTGVSQNPRHKITKRGQNVTFRCDPISEHNRLYWYRQTLGQGPEFLTYFQNEAQLEKSRLLSDRFSAERPKGSFSTLEIQRTEQGDSAMYLCASSRTGRDQPQHFGDGTRLSIL.

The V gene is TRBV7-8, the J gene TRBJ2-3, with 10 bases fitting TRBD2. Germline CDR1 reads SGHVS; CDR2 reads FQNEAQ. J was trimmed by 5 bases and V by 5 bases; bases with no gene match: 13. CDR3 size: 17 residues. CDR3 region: CASSPVTSGGAGDTQYF. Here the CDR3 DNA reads TGTGCCAGCAGCCCAGTAACCAGCGGGGGGGCGGGAGATACGCAGTATTTT.

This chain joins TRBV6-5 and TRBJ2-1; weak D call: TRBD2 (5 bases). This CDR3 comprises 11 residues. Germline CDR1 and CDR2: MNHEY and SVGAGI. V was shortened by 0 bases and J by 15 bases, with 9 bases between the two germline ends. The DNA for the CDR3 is TGTGCCAGCAGTTACTCCGGGGTGACGTTCTTC. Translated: CASSYSGVTFF.

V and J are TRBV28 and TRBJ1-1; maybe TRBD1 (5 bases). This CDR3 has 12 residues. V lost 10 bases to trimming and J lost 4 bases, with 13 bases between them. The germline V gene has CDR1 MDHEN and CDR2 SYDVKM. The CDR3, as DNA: TGTGCCACCGGCGGGGGGATCACTGAAGCTTTCTTT. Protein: CATGGGITEAFF. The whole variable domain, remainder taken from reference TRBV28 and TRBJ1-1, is DVKVTQSSRYLVKRTGEKVFLECVQDMDHENMFWYRQDPGLGLRLIYFSYDVKMKEKGDIPEGYSVSREKKERFSLILESASTNQTSMYLCATGGGITEAFFGQGTRLTVV.

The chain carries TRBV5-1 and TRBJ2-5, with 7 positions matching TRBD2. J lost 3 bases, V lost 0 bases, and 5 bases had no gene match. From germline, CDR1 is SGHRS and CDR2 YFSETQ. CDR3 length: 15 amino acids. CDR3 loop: CASSLGAGREETQYF. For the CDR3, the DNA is TGCGCCAGCAGCTTGGGGGCAGGGAGGGAAGAGACCCAGTACTTC.